What follows is one TCR beta chain and its context. The sample belongs to a study of blood T cell repertoires in COVID-19. Across the whole study: The study drew acute and convalescent COVID-19 samples from the United States, Italy and Spain. In each case, the material was cDNA or gDNA derived from T cells, B-cell-depleted T cells, or PBMCs.

The authors' processing: Amplification of reference gene primers was used by the study to estimate nucleated cell counts. Clones were read by immunoSEQ multiplex PCR, and TCRdb kept only the in-frame ones, dropping some. The DNA gave D and trimming, while V, J and clone size come from that table. The table records 150,000 or so clones, more than 80% of them present only once. One Seattle source followed patients from active infection through their disease course. Germline V gene lookup returns CDR1 SEHNR and CDR2 FQNEAQ (reference sequence). Germline trimming cut 1 base from V and 0 bases from J; bases unmatched to any gene: 3. The CDR3 consists of 16 residues.

The specimen sequenced was peripheral blood. This receptor was obtained from a man aged 18-30 years with COVID-19, enrolled during active disease. The chain recombines TRBV7-9 with TRBJ2-5, with TRBD2 identical over 9 bases. The CDR3 sequence is CASSLGTSGYQETQYF. The CDR3 coding sequence is TGTGCCAGCAGCTTAGGAACTAGCGGGTACCAAGAGACCCAGTACTTC.